Below, 29 T cell receptor beta chains from the same sample are listed, as sequenced in a study of shared clonotypes between healthy human individuals. Clones were sequenced by immunoSEQ multiplex PCR, and TCRdb holds only the in-frame ones, with some missing. Among about 480,000 clones, 60% to 80% were seen once, and the ten largest hold under 15%. Sequencing input: PBMCs. These receptors all stem from a woman aged 40 to 50 in good health. Some clones in this sample may be carry-over from other donors' samples.

V gene TRBV5-4 combines with J gene TRBJ2-1; 7 bases are shared with TRBD2. CDR3 length: 14 residues. The V and J ends lost 2 bases and 4 bases, in that order; junction bases with no gene match: 3. Germline loops: CDR1 SGHNT, CDR2 YYREEE (reference sequence). This CDR3 reads CASSLRTRYNEQFF. For the CDR3, the DNA is TGTGCCAGCAGCTTACGGACTAGGTACAATGAGCAGTTCTTC. Using reference TRBV5-4 and TRBJ2-1 for the parts outside the CDR3, the full variable domain is ETGVTQSPTHLIKTRGQQVTLRCSSQSGHNTVSWYQQALGQGPQFIFQYYREEENGRGNFPPRFSGLQFPNYSSELNVNALELDDSALYLCASSLRTRYNEQFFGPGTRLTVL.

This clone showed up just once. J is TRBJ2-1 and V is TRBV9, with 15 bases that match TRBD2. The CDR3 has 20 amino acids. V lost 4 bases and J lost 4; bases outside the gene matches: 15. Looked up from germline, CDR1 is SGDLS and CDR2 is YYNGEE. CDR3 in amino acids: CASSPQPGLAGGSDYNEQFF. The CDR3 nucleotides read TGTGCCAGCAGCCCTCAACCGGGACTAGCGGGAGGTAGCGATTACAATGAGCAGTTCTTC.

To note about this clone: A clone one base away is much larger, so this may be a read error. The chain links TRBV25-1 to TRBJ2-2, with D hard to call. CDR1 is MGHDK, CDR2 SYGVNS, per germline. The CDR3 loop spans 17 amino acids. V lost 2 bases, J lost 1 base, and 14 bases lay in between. The CDR3 region is CASSESEVRWNTGELFF. In nucleotides, the CDR3 is TGTGCCAGCAGTGAAAGCGAGGTTCGGTGGAACACCGGGGAGCTGTTTTTT.

This clone was picked up a small number of times. The chain combines TRBV6-1 with TRBJ2-5; unclear D gene. V lost 4 bases to trimming and J lost 0 bases, with 12 bases between them. The CDR3 runs to 15 residues. CDR1 and CDR2 from the germline V gene are MNHNS and SASEGT. The CDR3 sequence: CASSVDLWDQETQYF. In DNA form, the CDR3 reads TGTGCCAGCAGTGTAGACCTATGGGACCAAGAGACCCAGTACTTC.

This clone was picked up one time. This chain links TRBV28 with TRBJ2-5, with D possibly TRBD2 on 7 matching bases. This CDR3 is 16 amino acids long. V dropped 6 bases and J dropped 5 bases, with 22 bases sitting between them. CDR1 is MDHEN, CDR2 SYDVKM, per germline. This CDR3 is CASSPQGGAWGETQYF. Written as DNA, the CDR3 is TGTGCCAGCAGCCCCCAAGGGGGGGCGTGGGGGGAGACCCAGTACTTC.

V and J are TRBV12-5 and TRBJ2-5, with TRBD2 matching 14 bases. Germline lookup yields CDR1 LGHNT and CDR2 FRNRAP. This CDR3 has 16 amino acids. V dropped 7 bases and J dropped 5; count of bases not matched to a gene: 9. As DNA, the CDR3 is TGTGCTAGTGCTTCCGGACTAGCGGGAGGTCCGGAGACCCAGTACTTC. Its translation: CASASGLAGGPETQYF.

V is TRBV7-3 and J is TRBJ1-1; D is unresolved. This CDR3 has 15 amino acids. Per the germline V gene, CDR1 is SGHTA and CDR2 is FQGTGA. V dropped 2 bases and J dropped 2 bases, with 12 bases sitting between them. The CDR3 DNA is TGTGCCAGCAGCTTAGGCGGAGGGAGCAACACTGAAGCTTTCTTT. It is translated as CASSLGGGSNTEAFF.

The V gene is TRBV19, the J gene TRBJ2-1; TRBD2 is a possible D gene (7 bases). CDR1 and CDR2 from the germline V gene are LNHDA and SQIVND (reference sequence). The CDR3 runs to 14 residues. Trimming took off 7 bases at V and 8 bases at J, with 18 bases between the two ends. The CDR3 loop reads CASTIGGRIDEQFF. For the CDR3, the DNA is TGTGCCAGTACCATCGGGGGGCGCATCGATGAGCAGTTCTTC.

The V gene is TRBV6-1, the J gene TRBJ2-7, with D possibly being TRBD1 or TRBD2 (5 bases each). CDR1 is MNHNS, CDR2 SASEGT, per germline. V was pared by 1 base and J by 0 bases, with 7 bases between. The CDR3 consists of 14 residues. The CDR3 DNA sequence: TGTGCCAGCAGTGAAGGAGGGGTCTCCTACGAGCAGTACTTC. Its translation: CASSEGGVSYEQYF.

This sequence joins TRBV21-1 and TRBJ1-5; the DNA was not compared with TRBD1, the D call given in the table. TRBV21-1 has pseudogene status. This CDR3 is built from 16 residues. The CDR3 DNA reads TGTGCCAGCAGCGAACCTACAGGGGGCCAAACTCAGCCCCAGCATTTT. This sequence encodes CASSEPTGGQTQPQHF.

This clone was observed a single time. The chain combines TRBV7-3 with TRBJ2-2; D is possibly TRBD1 (6 bases). The V and J ends lost 2 bases and 2 bases respectively, with 12 bases between them. CDR1 is SGHTA, CDR2 FQGTGA, per germline. This CDR3 contains 16 residues. The CDR3 DNA follows: TGTGCCAGCAGCTTACAGTTGACAGGCAACACCGGGGAGCTGTTTTTT. As protein: CASSLQLTGNTGELFF.

The chain has TRBV5-1 and TRBJ2-3; perhaps TRBD2 as D (6 bases). V was cut by 3 bases and J by 8 bases, with 13 bases left in between. The CDR3 sequence is 13 residues long. The V gene's germline CDR1 is SGHRS and CDR2 YFSETQ. CDR3 loop: CASSSPSVGTQYF. The CDR3 DNA reads as TGCGCCAGCAGCTCCCCTAGCGTCGGTACGCAGTATTTT.

This chain connects TRBV7-6 to TRBJ2-1, with 8 positions matching TRBD2. V lost 1 base, J lost 2 bases, and 4 bases stayed unmatched. CDR1 and CDR2 (germline): SGHVS, FNYEAQ. This CDR3 comprises 16 residues. In nucleotides, the CDR3 is TGTGCCAGCAGCTTAGTAAGCGGGAGTACCTACAATGAGCAGTTCTTC. This gives the protein CASSLVSGSTYNEQFF.

This clone was seen a single time. The gene calls are TRBV6-1 and TRBJ2-7, with 8 bases lining up with TRBD2. The V segment lost 4 bases and the J segment 0 bases; nucleotides outside the gene matches: 5. CDR1 is MNHNS, CDR2 SASEGT, per germline. The CDR3 length is 15 residues. The CDR3 DNA follows: TGTGCCAGCAGTGGGGCGGGAGGAAGCTCCTACGAGCAGTACTTC. It specifies CASSGAGGSSYEQYF.

This clone has a single count. This chain links TRBV28 with TRBJ1-1; 7 positions agree with TRBD1. The CDR3 extends over 15 amino acids. Trimming took 10 bases from V and 4 from J; bases not matched to a gene: 15. Germline CDR1 and CDR2: MDHEN and SYDVKM. CDR3 DNA: TGTGCCATCACGGACAGGTTGCGGTTGAGCACTGAAGCTTTCTTT. This codes for CAITDRLRLSTEAFF.

In DNA, the CDR3 is TGCGCCAGCAGCTTGGGGGGACAGAACACTGAAGCTTTCTTT. This codes for CASSLGGQNTEAFF. This rearrangement joins TRBV5-1 to TRBJ1-1; D is perhaps TRBD1 (6 bases). The V and J ends lost 0 bases and 1 base respectively, with 7 bases between them. The germline V gene encodes CDR1 SGHRS and CDR2 YFSETQ. CDR3 length: 14 amino acids.

The rearrangement uses TRBV15 and TRBJ2-1; no definite D call. The CDR3 length is 11 residues. Germline V lookup: CDR1 LNHNV, CDR2 YYDKDF (reference sequence). Trimming removed 3 bases at V and 7 bases at J, with 4 bases between. CDR3 sequence reads: CATSSKNEQFF. In DNA, the CDR3 is TGTGCCACCAGCAGCAAGAATGAGCAGTTCTTC.

This clone was counted ten times or more. The chain joins TRBV5-6 to TRBJ2-1; 7 bases line up with TRBD1. The CDR3 consists of 16 residues. Looked up from germline, CDR1 is SGHDT and CDR2 is YYEEEE. Losses at the gene ends were 10 bases for V and 0 bases for J; bases not matched to a gene: 13. CDR3: CAQADFGQASYNEQFF. The DNA of the CDR3 is TGTGCCCAAGCTGATTTCGGACAGGCCTCCTACAATGAGCAGTTCTTC.

The chain combines TRBV7-9 with TRBJ2-7, with a weak D call TRBD1 (5 bases). The CDR3 covers 12 residues. CDR1 and CDR2 (germline): SEHNR, FQNEAQ (reference sequence). Trimming removed 4 bases from V and 3 bases from J, with 7 bases in between. CDR3 protein: CASSSGRYEQYF. CDR3 in DNA: TGTGCCAGCAGCTCAGGGCGCTACGAGCAGTACTTC. Full variable domain (remainder filled in from reference TRBV7-9 and TRBJ2-7): DTGVSQNPRHKITKRGQNVTFRCDPISEHNRLYWYRQTLGQGPEFLTYFQNEAQLEKSRLLSDRFSAERPKGSFSTLEIQRTEQGDSAMYLCASSSGRYEQYFGPGTRLTVT.

This chain connects TRBV25-1 to TRBJ2-1; D remains unclear. The V and J ends lost 10 bases and 12 bases respectively, with 13 bases between them. CDR1 and CDR2 from the germline V gene are MGHDK and SYGVNS. This CDR3 is built from 10 residues. The CDR3 loop is CATGPVGQFF. The CDR3 DNA is TGTGCCACCGGACCGGTGGGGCAGTTCTTC.

The chain links TRBV6-5 to TRBJ2-5, with unresolved D. Germline V gene data show CDR1 as MNHEY and CDR2 as SVGAGI. With 0 bases removed from V and 2 bases from J, the gap between germline ends came to 10 bases. This CDR3 has 15 amino acids. The CDR3 coding sequence is TGTGCCAGCAGTTACTCGACCAGCCTACAAGAGACCCAGTACTTC. Protein product: CASSYSTSLQETQYF.

J is TRBJ2-3 and V is TRBV5-6; 8 bases agree with TRBD1. Germline V gene sequence: CDR1 SGHDT, CDR2 YYEEEE. V dropped 7 bases and J dropped 6; count of bases not matched to a gene: 4. The CDR3 contains 12 residues. In DNA, the CDR3 is TGTGCCAGCGACAGGGGTGGGGATACGCAGTATTTT. Translating gives CASDRGGDTQYF.

The CDR3 loop reads CASSPRRGTYNEQFF. The DNA for the CDR3 is TGCGCCAGCAGCCCCCGGAGAGGGACCTACAATGAGCAGTTCTTC. The rearrangement joins TRBV4-3 to TRBJ2-1; the D gene is possibly TRBD2 (5 bases). The V end was cut by 4 bases, the J end by 2 bases, with 12 bases between. CDR3 length: 15 residues. In germline, CDR1 is LGHNA, CDR2 YSLEER.

The rearrangement links TRBV7-6 to TRBJ2-5; D gene ambiguous. Germline V gene data show CDR1 as SGHVS and CDR2 as FNYEAQ. The germline V and J ends were trimmed by 1 base and 5 bases, with 8 bases remaining between them. The CDR3 contains 13 residues. CDR3 in amino acids: CASSLGVGETQYF. In DNA, the CDR3 is TGTGCCAGCAGCTTAGGAGTCGGTGAGACCCAGTACTTC.

In its sample, this clone was seen once. The V call is TRBV19, the J call TRBJ2-5; 8 bases line up with TRBD2. CDR3 length equals 15 residues. The junction had 5 bases not matched to a gene; V was cut back by 3 bases and J by 2 bases. CDR1 LNHDA and CDR2 SQIVND come from the germline V gene (reference sequence). CDR3 loop: CASSMQAGVQETQYF. The CDR3 DNA is TGTGCCAGTAGTATGCAAGCGGGAGTTCAAGAGACCCAGTACTTC.

Here the CDR3 DNA reads TGCGCCAGCAGCGTGGATGGGCTTGACTATGGCTACACCTTC. This translates into CASSVDGLDYGYTF. The chain is built from TRBV5-1 and TRBJ1-2, with unresolved D. The CDR3 consists of 14 residues. V gave up 4 bases and J gave up 3 bases, with 13 bases separating them. Germline CDR1 SGHRS, CDR2 YFSETQ.

This chain links TRBV10-3 with TRBJ1-4, with D possibly TRBD1 on 5 matching bases. Germline values: CDR1 ENHRY, CDR2 SYGVKD. This CDR3 has 15 residues. The V and J ends lost 0 bases and 7 bases respectively, with 12 bases between them. This CDR3 reads CAISESVRVGEKLFF. The DNA of the CDR3 is TGTGCCATCAGTGAGTCGGTCAGGGTCGGTGAAAAACTGTTTTTT.

The chain couples TRBV5-1 to TRBJ2-7; D is perhaps TRBD1 (5 bases). V lost 4 bases to trimming and J lost 0 bases, with 11 bases between them. The germline CDR1 and CDR2 sequences are SGHRS and YFSETQ. This CDR3 spans 14 amino acids. CDR3 nucleotides: TGCGCCAGCAGCCACCTACAGGACTCCTACGAGCAGTACTTC. This gives the protein CASSHLQDSYEQYF.

This CDR3 is CAIKPSAGTNTEAFF. The DNA of the CDR3 is TGTGCCATCAAGCCCTCGGCAGGAACGAACACTGAAGCTTTCTTT. The chain joins TRBV10-3 to TRBJ1-1; D gene uncertain. The germline V gene has CDR1 ENHRY and CDR2 SYGVKD. Trimming took 7 bases from V and 1 from J, leaving 16 bases between them. The CDR3 length is 15 residues.